What follows are 23 T cell receptor beta chains derived from one specimen sequenced in a study of graft-versus-host responses after intestinal transplantation. Clones were read by immunoSEQ multiplex PCR, and TCRdb kept only the in-frame ones, dropping some. The sample contains roughly 89,000 clones, 90% to 95% of which appear only once. These TCRs are of unknown antigen specificity. The specimen comprised unstimulated CD4+ T cells sorted from spleen or lymph node cells, sampled before intestinal transplant. These receptors were obtained from a human donor who received an intestinal transplant.

The chain has TRBV7-2 and TRBJ2-3; TRBD2 matches at 9 bases. J lost 5 bases, V lost 4 bases, and 16 bases had no gene match. Germline CDR1 reads SGHTA; CDR2 reads FQGNSA. This CDR3 spans 18 amino acids. CDR3 DNA: TGTGCCAGCAGCTCCCCCGCTATGCGGGGGGGCCTGAAAGATACGCAGTATTTT. Protein sequence: CASSSPAMRGGLKDTQYF.

This chain joins TRBV9 and TRBJ2-6; 8 nucleotides match TRBD2. Germline V CDR1 and CDR2: SGDLS, YYNGEE. V shed 0 bases and J 4 bases; nucleotides not matched to a gene: 3. CDR3 length: 16 residues. In nucleotides, the CDR3 is TGTGCCAGCAGCGTAGGCGGGGGGCAGGGGGCCAACGTCCTGACTTTC. Protein sequence: CASSVGGGQGANVLTF.

This clone was detected only once. The J gene is TRBJ2-3, the V gene TRBV6-5, with 9 bases aligning to TRBD2. CDR1 and CDR2 (germline): MNHEY, SVGAGI. The CDR3 spans 15 residues. After removal of 9 bases from V and 2 bases from J, the junction contained 9 bases not matched to a gene. CDR3 nucleotides: TGTGCCAGTTCACTCGGGACTAGCTACACAGATACGCAGTATTTT. Amino acids: CASSLGTSYTDTQYF.

The chain joins TRBV4-3 to TRBJ1-2, with D possibly being TRBD1 (6 bases). CDR3 length: 14 residues. The germline V gene has CDR1 LGHNA and CDR2 YSLEER. V was clipped by 2 bases and J by 5 bases, with 12 bases between them. CDR3 amino acids: CASSQIGQGYGYTF. DNA for the CDR3: TGCGCCAGCAGCCAAATAGGTCAGGGGTATGGCTACACCTTC.

This chain joins TRBV6-1 and TRBJ1-5; TRBD1 agrees at 7 bases. The CDR3 runs to 14 residues. Germline-derived CDR1 and CDR2 are MNHNS and SASEGT. V shed 10 bases and J 3 bases; nucleotides not matched to a gene: 9. CDR3 bases: TGTGCCATAAATGCAGACAGGGCCAATCAGCCCCAGCATTTT. Amino acid sequence: CAINADRANQPQHF.

The chain joins TRBV7-2 to TRBJ2-1; 7 bases match TRBD1. V lost 8 bases, J lost 5 bases, and 12 bases stayed unmatched. The CDR3 contains 15 residues. CDR1 and CDR2 from the germline V gene are SGHTA and FQGNSA. CDR3 sequence reads: CASGFTGTVDNEQFF. CDR3 in DNA: TGTGCCAGCGGATTCACGGGGACAGTAGACAATGAGCAGTTCTTC.

The J gene is TRBJ1-5, the V gene TRBV4-1; D remains unclear. Germline V lookup: CDR1 MGHRA, CDR2 YSYEKL. CDR3 length: 15 residues. The ends were cut back, 0 bases at V and 5 bases at J, with 11 bases in the middle. Written as DNA, the CDR3 is TGCGCCAGCAGCCAAGATCCCCGGGTAGATCAGCCCCAGCATTTT. Its translation: CASSQDPRVDQPQHF.

The rearrangement uses TRBV19 and TRBJ2-6; 10 bases map to TRBD1. The CDR3 loop spans 17 amino acids. V lost 6 bases to trimming and J lost 3 bases; unmatched junction nucleotides: 8. CDR1 is LNHDA, CDR2 SQIVND, per germline (reference sequence). The CDR3 region is CASSPRQGAVGANVLTF. The CDR3 bases are TGTGCCAGTAGCCCCCGACAGGGGGCCGTTGGGGCCAACGTCCTGACTTTC. Full variable domain (rest looked up from reference TRBV19 and TRBJ2-6): DGGITQSPKYLFRKEGQNVTLSCEQNLNHDAMYWYRQDPGQGLRLIYYSQIVNDFQKGDIAEGYSVSREKKESFPLTVTSAQKNPTAFYLCASSPRQGAVGANVLTFGAGSRLTVL.

CDR3 DNA sequence: TGCGCCAGCAGCCAAGATTGGGGGGTCACTGAAGCTTTCTTT. Translating it yields CASSQDWGVTEAFF. V usage is TRBV4-3 and J usage is TRBJ1-1, with D perhaps TRBD1 (5 bases). Trimming cost V 0 bases and J 4 bases, with 9 bases left between them. The CDR3 has 14 residues. Germline CDR1 LGHNA, CDR2 YSLEER.

This clone was counted a few times. V usage is TRBV4-3 and J usage is TRBJ1-1; D is possibly TRBD1 (6 bases). The germline CDR1 and CDR2 sequences are LGHNA and YSLEER. V was pared by 1 base and J by 0 bases, with 6 bases between. This CDR3 region has 14 residues. In DNA form, the CDR3 reads TGCGCCAGCAGCCAAGGGACAGTGAACACTGAAGCTTTCTTT. This sequence encodes CASSQGTVNTEAFF.

This clone was observed a handful of times. This sequence joins TRBV2 and TRBJ1-1; D is ambiguous. The CDR3 spans 15 residues. V lost 2 bases and J 4 bases, leaving 14 bases between the germline ends. Germline loops: CDR1 SNHLY, CDR2 FYNNEI. CDR3 bases: TGTGCCAGCAGTGAAAGTGTCCGACGGGGCACTGAAGCTTTCTTT. The encoded protein is CASSESVRRGTEAFF.

This rearrangement joins TRBV11-3 to TRBJ1-1; no definite D call. The CDR3 totals 13 residues. Germline V gene data show CDR1 as SGHNT and CDR2 as YENEEA. V was trimmed by 1 base and J by 4 bases, leaving 7 bases between them. The CDR3 loop is CASSLVQITEAFF. CDR3 coding DNA: TGTGCCAGCAGCTTAGTGCAGATCACTGAAGCTTTCTTT.

The chain recombines TRBV10-3 with TRBJ1-2; no firm D call. Germline CDR1 is ENHRY and CDR2 is SYGVKD. V was cut by 0 bases and J by 8 bases, with 13 bases left in between. The CDR3 runs to 14 residues. CDR3 protein: CAISESSATRGYTF. The CDR3 DNA follows: TGTGCCATCAGTGAGTCCTCGGCAACGCGGGGCTACACCTTC.

This chain uses TRBV30 with TRBJ1-3; D might be TRBD1 (5 bases). Between the trimmed V and J ends, which lost 5 bases and 2 bases, there was a span of 13 bases. This CDR3 comprises 14 residues. Germline assignment: CDR1 GTSNPN and CDR2 SVGIG (reference sequence). In nucleotides, the CDR3 is TGTGCCTGGGATCCAGGGTTCACTGGAAACACCATATATTTT. This sequence encodes CAWDPGFTGNTIYF.

The CDR3 region is CASSLVNNQPQHF. Here the CDR3 DNA reads TGTGCCAGTAGTCTCGTAAACAATCAGCCCCAGCATTTT. The chain combines TRBV19 with TRBJ1-5; D not certain. V was shortened by 5 bases and J by 3 bases, with 8 bases between the two germline ends. The CDR3 is 13 residues long. Per the germline V gene, CDR1 is LNHDA and CDR2 is SQIVND (reference sequence).

The chain recombines TRBV4-1 with TRBJ2-3; 11 bases match TRBD2. Germline assignment: CDR1 MGHRA and CDR2 YSYEKL. The junction had 6 bases not matched to a gene; V was cut back by 5 bases and J by 2 bases. The CDR3 has 16 amino acids. DNA for the CDR3: TGCGCCAGCAGCTCCCGGACTAGCGGGTTCACAGATACGCAGTATTTT. It specifies CASSSRTSGFTDTQYF.

This clone was seen once. J is TRBJ2-7 and V is TRBV18; tentatively, D is TRBD2 (5 bases). Trimming stripped 3 bases from V and 2 bases from J, with 11 bases between. Germline lookup yields CDR1 KGHSH and CDR2 LQKENI. This CDR3 has 14 residues. CDR3 DNA: TGTGCCAGCTCACCCGGGGAAGGCGCCTACGAGCAGTACTTC. Its protein is CASSPGEGAYEQYF.

The rearrangement links TRBV27 to TRBJ1-2; TRBD1 might be the D (6 bases). The CDR3 has 14 residues. V was cut by 0 bases and J by 8 bases, with 13 bases left in between. Per the germline V gene, CDR1 is MNHEY and CDR2 is SMNVEV (reference sequence). The CDR3 here is CASSLSPQGQGYTF. CDR3 coding DNA: TGTGCCAGCAGTTTATCCCCCCAGGGGCAAGGCTACACCTTC.

The genes are TRBV18 and TRBJ2-5, with a weak D call TRBD2 (5 bases). This CDR3 is built from 12 residues. CDR1 is KGHSH, CDR2 LQKENI, per germline. Deletions cut 6 bases from V and 4 bases from J, with 9 bases between. DNA of the CDR3: TGTGCCAGCTCCACCGCGGGAGAGACCCAGTACTTC. Its protein is CASSTAGETQYF.

This clone appeared a single time. The genes are TRBV30 and TRBJ1-3; 7 bases are shared with TRBD1. CDR3 size: 14 residues. Germline values: CDR1 GTSNPN, CDR2 SVGIG (reference sequence). The J segment lost 2 bases and the V segment lost 2 bases, leaving 3 bases of the junction unmatched. The CDR3 sequence: CAWSSGTAGNTIYF. In nucleotides, the CDR3 is TGTGCCTGGAGTTCCGGGACAGCTGGAAACACCATATATTTT.

The V gene is TRBV30, the J gene TRBJ1-5; D remains unclear. Trimming stripped 0 bases from V and 4 bases from J, with 7 bases between. Germline loops: CDR1 GTSNPN, CDR2 SVGIG (reference sequence). The CDR3 contains 13 residues. The CDR3 sequence is CAWSVTGNQPQHF. The DNA for the CDR3 is TGTGCCTGGAGTGTAACGGGGAATCAGCCCCAGCATTTT.

J is TRBJ2-4 and V is TRBV7-9; possible D gene TRBD2, 5 bases. This CDR3 region has 15 residues. Trimming removed 2 bases at V and 0 bases at J, with 8 bases between. The germline CDR1 and CDR2 sequences are SEHNR and FQNEAQ (reference sequence). The CDR3 coding sequence is TGTGCCAGCAGCTTATCAGGACTAGCCAAAAACATTCAGTACTTC. Protein: CASSLSGLAKNIQYF. Based on the CDR3 plus reference TRBV7-9 and TRBJ2-4, the full variable domain is DTGVSQNPRHKITKRGQNVTFRCDPISEHNRLYWYRQTLGQGPEFLTYFQNEAQLEKSRLLSDRFSAERPKGSFSTLEIQRTEQGDSAMYLCASSLSGLAKNIQYFGAGTRLSVL.

This chain uses TRBV25-1 with TRBJ1-6; TRBD1 matches at 8 bases. V gave up 6 bases and J gave up 8 bases; unmatched junction bases: 12. This CDR3 is 16 amino acids long. Germline V gene lookup returns CDR1 MGHDK and CDR2 SYGVNS. The CDR3 is CASSATGDLIYSPLHF. CDR3 in DNA: TGTGCCAGCAGCGCGACAGGGGATCTGATTTATTCACCCCTCCACTTT.